What follows are 5 T cell receptor beta chains derived from one specimen sequenced in a study of post-analysis software for immune sequencing data. Study-wide results and limits: TRBV5-6, TRBV5-1 and TRBV20-1 were among several TRBV segments more frequent in patients than controls.

Libraries were made from TCR beta cDNA, and they carried unique molecular identifiers. MiXCR was run by TCRdb on the PCR reads, yielding one entry per CDR3 protein. In the table there are roughly 670,000 distinct CDR3 sequences, roughly three fifths of which are singletons. These receptors have no identified antigens. The sequenced material came from blood. Every receptor here comes from a girl aged 2-10 years with multiple sclerosis.

This chain joins TRBV12-3 or TRBV12-4 and TRBJ2-7; no clear D gene. The CDR3 totals 14 residues. Trimming removed 0 bases at V and 2 bases at J, with 8 bases between. The CDR3 loop is CASSLAIGPYEQYF. CDR3 nucleotide sequence: TGTGCCAGCAGTTTAGCAATTGGGCCCTACGAGCAGTACTTC.

This chain connects TRBV13 to TRBJ2-7, with D possibly being TRBD2 (7 bases). The length of the CDR3 is 17 residues. Germline assignment: CDR1 PRHDT and CDR2 FYEKMQ (reference sequence). Between the trimmed V and J ends, which lost 3 bases and 2 bases, there was a span of 20 bases. The CDR3 DNA is TGTGCCAGCAGCTTCCGGAGGAGGCGGGGGCCACCCTACGAGCAGTACTTC. Its protein product is CASSFRRRRGPPYEQYF.

This clonotype occurred once. CDR3 protein: CASSTGTPHYEQYF. DNA for the CDR3: TGTGCCAGCAGCACAGGGACACCTCACTACGAGCAGTACTTC. The chain combines TRBV6-2 or TRBV6-3 with TRBJ2-7; D might be TRBD1 (6 bases). Germline CDR1 MNHEY, CDR2 SVGEGT. The V end lost 6 bases, the J end lost 3 bases, and 15 bases lay between the germline ends. The CDR3 has 14 amino acids.

This clonotype showed up just a few times. The rearrangement uses TRBV5-5 and TRBJ2-2; no reliable D call. CDR3 length: 12 residues. In germline, CDR1 is SGHKS, CDR2 YYEKEE (reference sequence). V gave up 1 base and J gave up 7 bases, with 5 bases separating them. This CDR3 is CASSLNSGELFF. The CDR3 DNA is TGTGCCAGCAGCTTGAATAGCGGGGAGCTGTTTTTT.

The rearrangement links TRBV3-1 to TRBJ2-1; D tentatively reads TRBD1 or TRBD2 (5 bases each). Trimming removed 4 bases from V and 5 bases from J, with 15 bases in between. This CDR3 has 15 residues. Germline V gene sequence: CDR1 LGHDT, CDR2 YNNKEL (reference sequence). The CDR3, as DNA: TGTGCCAGCAGCCTTACCGGGACGGCTCACAATGAGCAGTTCTTC. As protein: CASSLTGTAHNEQFF.